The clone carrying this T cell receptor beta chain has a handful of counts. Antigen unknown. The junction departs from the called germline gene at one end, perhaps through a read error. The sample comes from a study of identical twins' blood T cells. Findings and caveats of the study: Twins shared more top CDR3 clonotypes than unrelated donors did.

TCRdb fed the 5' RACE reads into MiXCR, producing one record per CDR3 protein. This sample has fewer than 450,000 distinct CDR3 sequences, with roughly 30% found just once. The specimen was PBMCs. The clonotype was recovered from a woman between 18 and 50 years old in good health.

The CDR3 loop reads CASSRTGDYNELFF. The CDR3 DNA follows: TGCGCCAGCTCCCGGACAGGGGACTACAATGAGCTGTTCTTC. This sequence joins TRBV4-3 and TRBJ2-1; TRBD1 agrees at 9 bases. The CDR3 runs 14 residues. Looked up from germline, CDR1 is LGHNA and CDR2 is YSLEER.